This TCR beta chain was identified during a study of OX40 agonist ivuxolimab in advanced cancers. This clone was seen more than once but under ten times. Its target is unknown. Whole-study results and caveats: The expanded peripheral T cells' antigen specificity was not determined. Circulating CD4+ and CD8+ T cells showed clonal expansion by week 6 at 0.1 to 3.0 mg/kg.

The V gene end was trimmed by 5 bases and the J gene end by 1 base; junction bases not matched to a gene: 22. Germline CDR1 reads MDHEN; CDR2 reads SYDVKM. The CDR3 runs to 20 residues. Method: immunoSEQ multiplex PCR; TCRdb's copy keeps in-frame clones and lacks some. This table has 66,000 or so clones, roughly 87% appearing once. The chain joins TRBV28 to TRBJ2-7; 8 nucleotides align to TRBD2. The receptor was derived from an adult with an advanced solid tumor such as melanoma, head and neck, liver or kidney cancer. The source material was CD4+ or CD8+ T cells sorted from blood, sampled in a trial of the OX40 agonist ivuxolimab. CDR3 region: CASSQPLGLDFAGESYEQYF. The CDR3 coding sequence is TGTGCCAGCAGTCAACCCTTGGGACTAGATTTCGCGGGGGAATCCTACGAGCAGTACTTC.